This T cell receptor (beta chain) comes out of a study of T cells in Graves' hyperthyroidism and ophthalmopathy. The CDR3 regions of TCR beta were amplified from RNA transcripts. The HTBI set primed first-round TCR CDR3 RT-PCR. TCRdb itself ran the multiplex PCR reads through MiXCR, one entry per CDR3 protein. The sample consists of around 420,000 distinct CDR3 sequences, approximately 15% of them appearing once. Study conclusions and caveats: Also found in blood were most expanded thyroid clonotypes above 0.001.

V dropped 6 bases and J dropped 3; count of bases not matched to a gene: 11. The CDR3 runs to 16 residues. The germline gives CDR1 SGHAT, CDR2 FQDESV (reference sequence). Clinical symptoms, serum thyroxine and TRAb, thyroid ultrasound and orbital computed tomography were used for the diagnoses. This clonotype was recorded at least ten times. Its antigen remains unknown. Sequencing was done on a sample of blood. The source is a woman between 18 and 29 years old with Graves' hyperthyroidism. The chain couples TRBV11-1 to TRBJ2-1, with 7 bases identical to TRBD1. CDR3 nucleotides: TGTGCCAGCAGGGGCTCCGGGACAGAAAACTACAATGAGCAGTTCTTC. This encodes CASRGSGTENYNEQFF. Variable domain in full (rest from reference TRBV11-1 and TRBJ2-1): EAEVAQSPRYKITEKSQAVAFWCDPISGHATLYWYRQILGQGPELLVQFQDESVVDDSQLPKDRFSAERLKGVDSTLKIQPAELGDSAMYLCASRGSGTENYNEQFFGPGTRLTVL.